The 18 T cell receptor beta chains below all came from one sample that was sequenced in a study of blood T cell repertoires in COVID-19. Clones were read by immunoSEQ multiplex PCR, and TCRdb kept only the in-frame ones, dropping some. This sample has 70,000 or so clones, with 60% to 75% found just once. Sequencing was performed on peripheral blood. The receptors originated from a woman in her 70s with acute or convalescent COVID-19.

This clone was seen a handful of times. This chain connects TRBV7-2 to TRBJ1-2; D remains unclear. Trimming stripped 4 bases from V and 0 bases from J, with 21 bases between. CDR1 is SGHTA and CDR2 is FQGNSA in the germline V gene. This CDR3 contains 18 residues. CDR3 DNA: TGTGCCAGCAGCTCCCCATCCCGAGGGCCAGACTCTAACTATGGCTACACCTTC. Amino acids: CASSSPSRGPDSNYGYTF. The complete variable domain, with remaining parts taken from reference TRBV7-2 and TRBJ1-2, reads GAGVSQSPSNKVTEKGKDVELRCDPISGHTALYWYRQSLGQGLEFLIYFQGNSAPDKSGLPSDRFSAERTGGSVSTLTIQRTQQEDSAVYLCASSSPSRGPDSNYGYTFGSGTRLTVV.

This clone was counted a few times. The chain has TRBV28 and TRBJ1-5; tentatively, D is TRBD1 (5 bases). Germline assignment: CDR1 MDHEN and CDR2 SYDVKM. This CDR3 comprises 16 residues. The germline V and J ends were trimmed by 7 bases and 3 bases, with 19 bases remaining between them. CDR3 DNA sequence: TGTGCCAGCACCATACGTGCAGGGATGGCCAATCAGCCCCAGCATTTT. Translating it yields CASTIRAGMANQPQHF.

The chain recombines TRBV19 with TRBJ1-2, with D possibly being TRBD1 (6 bases). The germline V and J ends were trimmed by 5 bases and 4 bases, with 14 bases remaining between them. This CDR3 comprises 14 residues. Germline values: CDR1 LNHDA, CDR2 SQIVND (reference sequence). Written as DNA, the CDR3 is TGTGCCAGTAGTCGGGGGGGCAGAAGCTATGGCTACACCTTC. Its protein product is CASSRGGRSYGYTF.

The V and J genes are TRBV12-3 or TRBV12-4 and TRBJ1-2; no firm D call. The V and J ends lost 8 bases and 4 bases respectively, with 14 bases between them. The CDR3 is 13 amino acids. CDR3 sequence (DNA): TGTGCCAGCGGGCCGTTCGGTACCTATGGCTACACCTTC. Protein sequence: CASGPFGTYGYTF.

The chain links TRBV5-1 to TRBJ2-1; 8 bases map to TRBD2. The CDR3 loop spans 20 amino acids. Germline loops: CDR1 SGHRS, CDR2 YFSETQ. Losses at the gene ends were 6 bases for V and 0 bases for J; bases not matched to a gene: 20. The CDR3 DNA is TGCGCCAGCACCCCGACCCTCCCTCGTCTCGCGGGGGGCTCCTACAATGAGCAGTTCTTC. This encodes CASTPTLPRLAGGSYNEQFF.

The chain uses TRBV7-2 and TRBJ2-1; D is perhaps TRBD1 (6 bases). The germline V gene has CDR1 SGHTA and CDR2 FQGNSA. This CDR3 is 15 amino acids long. Trimming shortened V by 4 bases and J by 4 bases, and 14 bases separated the two germline ends. As DNA, the CDR3 is TGTGCCAGCAGCTCGCCGAGAGGGGGTTACAATGAGCAGTTCTTC. This codes for CASSSPRGGYNEQFF.

This clone was counted a few times. V gene TRBV7-2 combines with J gene TRBJ2-7; the D gene is possibly TRBD1 (6 bases). This CDR3 comprises 13 residues. Germline loops: CDR1 SGHTA, CDR2 FQGNSA. The ends were cut back, 10 bases at V and 0 bases at J, with 13 bases in the middle. For the CDR3, the DNA is TGTGCCACAGGTAGGGGGTACTCCTACGAGCAGTACTTC. It is translated as CATGRGYSYEQYF.

V and J are TRBV14 and TRBJ1-2, with TRBD1 matching over 12 bases. This CDR3 has 14 amino acids. Losses at the gene ends were 3 bases for V and 7 bases for J; bases not matched to a gene: 3. Germline V lookup: CDR1 SGHDN, CDR2 FVKESK. CDR3 sequence (DNA): TGTGCCAGCAGCCACGAGGGACAGGGGGCTGGCTACACCTTC. Its translation: CASSHEGQGAGYTF.

This clone was detected a few times. The chain recombines TRBV20-1 with TRBJ1-1; the D gene is possibly TRBD1 (5 bases). CDR1 is DFQATT, CDR2 SNEGSKA, per germline (reference sequence). The V end was cut by 3 bases, the J end by 1 base, with 12 bases between. CDR3 length: 14 residues. The CDR3 DNA reads TGCAGTGCTAGTTTAGGGGAGGGGAACACTGAAGCTTTCTTT. This translates into CSASLGEGNTEAFF.

This chain joins TRBV11-3 and TRBJ1-1; D gene unclear. The V and J ends lost 3 bases and 4 bases respectively, with 9 bases between them. CDR3 length: 13 amino acids. Germline-derived CDR1 and CDR2 are SGHNT and YENEEA. CDR3 protein: CASSFRGGTEAFF. CDR3 sequence (DNA): TGTGCCAGCAGCTTCCGGGGAGGCACTGAAGCTTTCTTT.

The chain employs TRBV7-6 and TRBJ2-1, with TRBD1 matching over 10 bases. V shed 5 bases and J 5 bases; nucleotides not matched to a gene: 12. Germline CDR1 is SGHVS and CDR2 is FNYEAQ. The CDR3 consists of 17 residues. The DNA of the CDR3 is TGTGCCAGCAGCCCTAGAGGGGGACAGGGGTCTAACAATGAGCAGTTCTTC. Encoded protein: CASSPRGGQGSNNEQFF. The entire variable domain, with the rest obtained from reference TRBV7-6 and TRBJ2-1, is as follows: GAGVSQSPRYKVTKRGQDVALRCDPISGHVSLYWYRQALGQGPEFLTYFNYEAQQDKSGLPNDRFSAERPEGSISTLTIQRTEQRDSAMYRCASSPRGGQGSNNEQFFGPGTRLTVL.

The J gene is TRBJ2-1, the V gene TRBV29-1, with TRBD2 matching 8 bases. V lost 4 bases and J lost 3; bases outside the gene matches: 14. Germline V gene lookup returns CDR1 SQVTM and CDR2 ANQGSEA. The CDR3 runs to 17 residues. The CDR3 bases are TGCAGCGTTGGCCGTCCTGGGGGCGGGGGGTTCTACAATGAGCAGTTCTTC. It codes for CSVGRPGGGGFYNEQFF.

This clone was observed a single time. The chain joins TRBV5-6 to TRBJ1-5; D call uncertain. CDR1 is SGHDT, CDR2 YYEEEE, per germline. V was pared by 0 bases and J by 0 bases, with 10 bases between. The CDR3 is 16 amino acids. CDR3 sequence: CASSLGAGYSNQPQHF. CDR3 bases: TGTGCCAGCAGCTTGGGGGCAGGTTATAGCAATCAGCCCCAGCATTTT. Based on the CDR3 plus reference TRBV5-6 and TRBJ1-5, the full variable domain is DAGVTQSPTHLIKTRGQQVTLRCSPKSGHDTVSWYQQALGQGPQFIFQYYEEEERQRGNFPDRFSGHQFPNYSSELNVNALLLGDSALYLCASSLGAGYSNQPQHFGDGTRLSIL.

This clone came up once. The chain is built from TRBV15 and TRBJ1-3; perhaps TRBD1 as D (6 bases). The germline V gene encodes CDR1 LNHNV and CDR2 YYDKDF (reference sequence). V lost 1 base, J lost 3 bases, and 13 bases lay in between. The CDR3 is made up of 16 amino acids. For the CDR3, the DNA is TGTGCCACCAGCAGAGTAGCACAGGGAGTTGGAAACACCATATATTTT. Encoded protein: CATSRVAQGVGNTIYF.

The chain has TRBV10-1 and TRBJ2-3; 8 positions match TRBD2. CDR3 size: 14 residues. The germline V gene has CDR1 WNHNN and CDR2 SYGVQD (reference sequence). J was trimmed by 6 bases and V by 3 bases; bases with no gene match: 5. DNA for the CDR3: TGCGCCAGCAGTGACCCAGCGGGAGATGATACGCAGTATTTT. It yields the protein CASSDPAGDDTQYF.

DNA of the CDR3: TGTGCCAGCAGTTACGGGGGGACAGCGCTTGGCTACACCTTC. Protein product: CASSYGGTALGYTF. This chain connects TRBV6-5 to TRBJ1-2, with 7 nucleotides matching TRBD1. V gave up 2 bases and J gave up 7 bases; unmatched junction bases: 7. Germline V lookup: CDR1 MNHEY, CDR2 SVGAGI. The CDR3 is made up of 14 amino acids.

V gene TRBV5-1 combines with J gene TRBJ1-6; tentatively, D is TRBD1 (5 bases). V was trimmed by 0 bases and J by 9 bases, leaving 10 bases between them. Germline lookup yields CDR1 SGHRS and CDR2 YFSETQ. The CDR3 covers 14 residues. The CDR3 loop reads CASSLGQSSSPLHF. CDR3 coding DNA: TGCGCCAGCAGCTTGGGACAGTCATCTTCACCCCTCCACTTT. The variable domain in full, completed from reference TRBV5-1 and TRBJ1-6, reads KAGVTQTPRYLIKTRGQQVTLSCSPISGHRSVSWYQQTPGQGLQFLFEYFSETQRNKGNFPGRFSGRQFSNSRSEMNVSTLELGDSALYLCASSLGQSSSPLHFGNGTRLTVT.

The chain combines TRBV3-1 (or the pseudogene TRBV3-2) with TRBJ2-7; a weak D match, TRBD2 (5 bases). CDR3 length: 17 amino acids. V lost 1 base and J lost 6, with 22 bases in between. Germline CDR1 LGHDT, CDR2 YNNKEL (reference sequence). The CDR3 loop reads CASSQVPLNRPGIEQYF. The CDR3 nucleotides are TGTGCCAGCAGCCAAGTCCCTTTGAATCGGCCGGGGATCGAGCAGTACTTC.